This section outlines one T cell receptor (beta chain) sequence together with its context. The antigen remains undetermined. PCR was performed using 60 Vbeta and 13 Jbeta primers. Libraries were prepared by immunoSEQ multiplex PCR; TCRdb keeps only in-frame clonotypes and omits some of them. This table holds roughly 190,000 clones, around 83% found once. This sample is part of a study of cytomegalovirus exposure and HLA in healthy donors. Study-wide points: Common viral pathogens seemed to be connected with several of the most significant clusters, according to a later analysis. Earlier results showed most TCR beta V segments being productive about 87% or about 30% of the time.

Unmatched junction bases numbered 6, after V lost 0 bases and J lost 7 bases. The CDR3 consists of 16 residues. Germline V gives CDR1 SQVTM, CDR2 ANQGSEA. The chain couples TRBV29-1 to TRBJ2-2; 12 nucleotides match TRBD2. The specimen sequenced was PBMCs. The source of this sequence is a man aged 35 to 55 in good health and CMV-seropositive. CDR3 sequence: CSVEEATSGSIGELFF. CDR3 nucleotides: TGCAGCGTTGAAGAAGCGACTAGCGGGAGCATCGGGGAGCTGTTTTTT.